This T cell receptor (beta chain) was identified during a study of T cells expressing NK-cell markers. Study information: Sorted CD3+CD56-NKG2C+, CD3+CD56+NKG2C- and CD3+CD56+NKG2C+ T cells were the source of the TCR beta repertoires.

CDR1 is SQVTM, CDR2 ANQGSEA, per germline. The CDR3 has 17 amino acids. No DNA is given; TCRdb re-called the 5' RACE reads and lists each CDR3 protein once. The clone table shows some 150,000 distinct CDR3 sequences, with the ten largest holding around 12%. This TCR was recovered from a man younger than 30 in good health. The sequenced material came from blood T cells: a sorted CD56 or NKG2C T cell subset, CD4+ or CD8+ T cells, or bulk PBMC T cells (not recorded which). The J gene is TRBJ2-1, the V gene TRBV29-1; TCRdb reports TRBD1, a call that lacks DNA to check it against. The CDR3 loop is CSVEGWMAGQSYNEQFF.